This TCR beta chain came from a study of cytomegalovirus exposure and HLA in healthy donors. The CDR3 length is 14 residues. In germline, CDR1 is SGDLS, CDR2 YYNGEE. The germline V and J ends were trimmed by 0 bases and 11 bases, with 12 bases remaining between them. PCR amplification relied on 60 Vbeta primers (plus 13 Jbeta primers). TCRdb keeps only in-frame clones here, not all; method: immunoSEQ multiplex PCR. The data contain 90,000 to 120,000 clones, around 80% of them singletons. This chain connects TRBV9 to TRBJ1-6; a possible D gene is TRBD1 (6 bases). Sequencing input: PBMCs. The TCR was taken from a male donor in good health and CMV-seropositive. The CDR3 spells CASSVATDSPPLHF. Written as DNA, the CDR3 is TGTGCCAGCAGCGTAGCTACGGACAGCCCACCCCTCCACTTT.